Listed below are T cell receptor beta chains from one sample, sequenced in a study of blood T cell repertoires in COVID-19. TCRdb keeps only in-frame clones here, not all; method: immunoSEQ multiplex PCR. This table holds roughly 200,000 clones, roughly 88% found once. Specimen: peripheral blood. These receptors were taken from a man aged 50-60 years with COVID-19, enrolled during active disease. Each CDR3 is given with its conserved first and last residue. A D gene is named only where the DNA matches it firmly. Not every row has a clone size; where given, it reads once, few, many or a size class.

j_call v_call clone_size d_call cdr3_nt cdr3_aa
TRBJ1-5 TRBV4-1 . . TGCGCCAGCAGCCAAGGAGTACAGGATAATCAGCCCCAGCATTTT CASSQGVQDNQPQHF
TRBJ2-1 TRBV10-3 . TRBD2 TGTGCCATCAGCCCCTCGACTAGCACCGACAATGAGCAGTTCTTC CAISPSTSTDNEQFF
TRBJ1-2 TRBV11-2 . . TGTGCCAGCAGCCGTCGACAAAACTATGGCTACACCTTC CASSRRQNYGYTF
TRBJ2-2 TRBV18 . . TGTGCCAGCTCACCCCAGGGACTTGGCACCGGGGAGCTGTTTTTT CASSPQGLGTGELFF
TRBJ1-2 TRBV6-6 . . TGTGCCAGCAGTACAGGGTTTGGCTACACCTTC CASSTGFGYTF
TRBJ1-1 TRBV18 . TRBD1 TGTGCCAGCTCACCCTTGGGACAGGTGAACACTGAAGCTTTCTTT CASSPLGQVNTEAFF
TRBJ1-6 TRBV5-1 few . TGCGCCAGCAGCTTTTGGGGGGACGGATATAATTCACCCCTCCACTTT CASSFWGDGYNSPLHF
TRBJ2-1 TRBV27 . TRBD2 TGTGCCAGCAGTTTATCGACCTTAGCGGGAGAGGCCTACAATGAGCAGTTCTTC CASSLSTLAGEAYNEQFF
TRBJ2-1 TRBV11-3 few . TGTGCCAGCAGCCCTCCTCCCAGAAACAATGAGCAGTTCTTC CASSPPPRNNEQFF
TRBJ2-5 TRBV7-9 . . TGTGCCAGCAGCTTAGAGCCGCTACAAGAGACCCAGTACTTC CASSLEPLQETQYF
TRBJ2-7 TRBV7-2 . . TGTGCCAGCAGCCATTTGGGGGGGCGAGCTCCGTACGAGCAGTACTTC CASSHLGGRAPYEQYF
TRBJ2-7 TRBV28 . . TGTGCCAGCAGTTTATCAGGTAACCCCTACGAGCAGTACTTC CASSLSGNPYEQYF
TRBJ2-3 TRBV5-1 . TRBD2 TGCGCCAGCAGTCCGATGGCGGGAGGGCCTCCTACGCAGTATTTT CASSPMAGGPPTQYF
TRBJ1-5 TRBV28 . . TGTGCCAGCACTCCAAGAGGGGAGGGGAATCAGCCCCAGCATTTT CASTPRGEGNQPQHF
TRBJ2-2 TRBV19 . TRBD2 TGTGCCAGTAGTGGGACTAGCTTATATCTAGGGTCCGGGGAGCTGTTTTTT CASSGTSLYLGSGELFF
TRBJ2-1 TRBV5-1 . . TGCGCCAGCAGCCCACCGGGACTCATAAGCTCCTACAATGAGCAGTTCTTC CASSPPGLISSYNEQFF
TRBJ2-5 TRBV18 once . TGTGCCAGCTCAGTCCGCCGGCAGGGAAGAGAAACCCAGTACTTC CASSVRRQGRETQYF
TRBJ1-2 TRBV18 . . TGTGCCAGCTATTCGGACAGCCCTAACTATGGCTACACCTTC CASYSDSPNYGYTF
TRBJ2-7 TRBV10-3 . . TGTGCCATCAGTGAGTCGCCTAGGGGCGACGAGCAGTACTTC CAISESPRGDEQYF
TRBJ1-1 TRBV7-8 . . TGTGCCAGCAGCCCCGTAAATGAAGCTTTCTTT CASSPVNEAFF
TRBJ1-5 TRBV5-1 . . TGCGCCAGCAGCTTGGAAGGGGGCAATCAGCCCCAGCATTTT CASSLEGGNQPQHF
TRBJ1-1 TRBV29-1 . . TGCAGCGTCACCGGACAGCCGAACACTGAAGCTTTCTTT CSVTGQPNTEAFF
TRBJ2-1 TRBV4-1 once . TGCGCCAGCAGCCAGGACTTAAGCTCCTACAATGAGCAGTTCTTC CASSQDLSSYNEQFF
TRBJ2-5 TRBV19 . . TGTGCCAGTAGTACTGCTAGGGGAGAGACCCAGTACTTC CASSTARGETQYF
TRBJ1-2 TRBV6-2/TRBV6-3 . . TGTGCCAGCAGTTACTCGACATTGAACTATGGCTACACCTTC CASSYSTLNYGYTF
TRBJ2-7 TRBV2 few TRBD1 TGTGCCAGCAGTGAAGATGTGACAGGGGTATACGAGCAGTACTTC CASSEDVTGVYEQYF
TRBJ2-2 TRBV7-2 . TRBD1 TGTGCCAGCAGCTTAACTTGGACAGGTTATACCGGGGAGCTGTTTTTT CASSLTWTGYTGELFF
TRBJ2-1 TRBV28 . . TGTGCCAGCAATGGGGGCCGTGGCTCCTACAATGAGCAGTTCTTC CASNGGRGSYNEQFF
TRBJ2-6 TRBV5-1 . . TGCGCCAGCAGCCCCCGACAGAGGCCCTCGATAGCTGGGGCCAACGTCCTGACTTTC CASSPRQRPSIAGANVLTF
TRBJ1-2 TRBV18 . TRBD1 TGTGCCAGCTCACCAGGGGACAGGGAGAGCTATGGCTACACCTTC CASSPGDRESYGYTF
TRBJ2-2 TRBV27 few TRBD1 TGTGCCAGCAGTTACAGGGGTCCGGCGAACACCGGGGAGCTGTTTTTT CASSYRGPANTGELFF
TRBJ2-2 TRBV2 once TRBD1 TGTGCCAGCAGGGGGACAGGGGGTGTTACCGGGGAGCTGTTTTTT CASRGTGGVTGELFF
TRBJ1-5 TRBV2 . . TGTGCCAGCAGAGCAGGGCTAAATCAGCCCCAGCATTTT CASRAGLNQPQHF
TRBJ2-3 TRBV7-2 . TRBD2 TGTGCCAGCAGCTATGGACTAGCGGGGGGCCTGGTAGATACGCAGTATTTT CASSYGLAGGLVDTQYF
TRBJ2-7 TRBV9 . TRBD2 TGTGCCAGCAGCGTAGGGCCGCTAGCGGGGTACGAGCAGTACTTC CASSVGPLAGYEQYF
TRBJ2-5 TRBV27 . TRBD2 TGTGCCAGCAGTCACAGACTAGCGGGGAATCAAGAGACCCAGTACTTC CASSHRLAGNQETQYF
TRBJ2-5 TRBV14 . TRBD2 TGTGCCAGCAGCCAAGATCTAGCGGGGGGCCAAGAGACCCAGTACTTC CASSQDLAGGQETQYF
TRBJ2-1 TRBV6-1 . TRBD2 TGTGCCAGCAGTGAAGCGGGGACTAGAACCTCCTACAATGAGCAGTTCTTC CASSEAGTRTSYNEQFF
TRBJ2-2 TRBV9 . TRBD2 TGTGCCAGCAGCACCCAGACTAGCGGGGGTCCCGGGGAGCTGTTTTTT CASSTQTSGGPGELFF
TRBJ2-7 TRBV29-1 . . TGCAGCGTTAACGTTCCGGAGAGCTCCTACGAGCAGTACTTC CSVNVPESSYEQYF
TRBJ2-1 TRBV27 once . TGTGCCAGCAGTTTGAGAGCTAACTCCTACAATGAGCAGTTCTTC CASSLRANSYNEQFF
TRBJ2-7 TRBV3-1/TRBV3-2 . TRBD2 TGTGCCAGCAGCTCCAAGGTGGGACTAGCGGGAGTCTACGAGCAGTACTTC CASSSKVGLAGVYEQYF